The present TCR beta chain was sequenced within a study of cytomegalovirus exposure and HLA in healthy donors. Regarding the study as a whole: Immune exposure information comprised only CMV serostatus. Among CMV-associated TCR beta chains, most appeared HLA-restricted in a later analysis.

To note about this clone: Its specificity is not known.

The PCR was carried out with 60 Vbeta primers and 13 Jbeta primers. Original processing methods: A later analysis counted approximately 80 million unique TCR beta chains, about 11 million shared. Measured with immunoSEQ multiplex PCR; TCRdb has only the in-frame clones, and not every one. V and J calls and clone size are copied from that table; D and trimming were computed from the DNA. Of about 150,000 clones listed, 79% are singletons. The TCR sequence derives from a male donor in good health and CMV-seronegative. Sequencing was done on a sample of PBMCs.

The CDR3 region is CSASTGQASYEQYF. CDR3 DNA sequence: TGCAGCGCATCAACGGGACAGGCTTCCTACGAGCAGTACTTC. The chain joins TRBV29-1 to TRBJ2-7; 8 bases line up with TRBD1. Germline lookup yields CDR1 SQVTM and CDR2 ANQGSEA. Germline trimming cut 7 bases from V and 1 base from J; bases unmatched to any gene: 9. The CDR3 spans 14 residues.